The source of this T cell receptor (beta chain) is a study of blood T cell repertoires in COVID-19. The CDR3 spans 17 residues. CDR1 and CDR2 (germline): SNHLY, FYNNEI. The trim removed 10 bases at V and 1 base at J, leaving 14 bases unmatched. Method: immunoSEQ multiplex PCR; TCRdb's copy keeps in-frame clones and lacks some. The repertoire holds nearly 400,000 clones, with roughly 91% as singletons. Sequenced: PBMCs or T cells enriched from blood (not recorded which). The V gene is TRBV2, the J gene TRBJ2-1, with 9 bases matching TRBD2. The sequence came from a woman younger than 45 who had recovered from COVID-19. The CDR3 coding sequence is TGTGCCACCCGGACCGGGGTAGCGGGAGAGTCCTACAATGAGCAGTTCTTC. It yields the protein CATRTGVAGESYNEQFF.